This T cell receptor (beta chain) originates from a study of blood T cell repertoires in COVID-19. Profiling relied on immunoSEQ multiplex PCR, and the TCRdb table lists in-frame clones only, not all of them. The sample holds about 150,000 clones; approximately 80% are singletons and the top ten take 9.5% to 13%. Trimming removed 4 bases from V and 3 bases from J, with 10 bases in between. The CDR3 length is 13 residues. The germline V gene encodes CDR1 LNHDA and CDR2 SQIVND (reference sequence). This chain connects TRBV19 to TRBJ2-7; D perhaps matches TRBD2 (5 bases). This TCR derives from a woman aged 55-69 years with COVID-19, enrolled during active disease. Source material: peripheral blood. The CDR3 DNA reads as TGTGCCAGTAGTAGAGGGCAGGACTACGAGCAGTACTTC. Amino acids: CASSRGQDYEQYF.